This TCR beta chain was obtained from a study of PD-L1 blockade in urothelial cancer. Sequencing was performed with immunoSEQ multiplex PCR; in TCRdb, only in-frame clones are kept and a portion is missing. The sample yields approximately 94,000 clones, about nine tenths seen once. This CDR3 comprises 14 residues. CDR1 and CDR2 (germline): LNHDA, SQIVND (reference sequence). The V and J ends lost 7 bases and 2 bases, in that order; junction bases with no gene match: 5. Noted time point: pretreatment peripheral blood. Patients were diagnosed with urothelial carcinoma, either locally advanced or metastatic.

Source: PBMCs, taken around atezolizumab (anti-PD-L1) treatment. This sequence originates from a man in his fifties or sixties with urothelial cancer. V gene TRBV19 combines with J gene TRBJ1-3, with 7 bases matching TRBD1. CDR3 amino acids: CASNDRDTGNTIYF. CDR3 in DNA: TGTGCCAGTAACGACAGGGATACTGGAAACACCATATATTTT.